This T cell receptor (beta chain) appears in the sequencing data of a study of response to subunit inactivated influenza vaccine. V lost 3 bases, J lost 4 bases, and 6 bases stayed unmatched. The CDR3 has 14 amino acids. One entry per CDR3 protein results from TCRdb running MiXCR on the RT-PCR reads. In the table there are more than 450,000 distinct CDR3 sequences, about 11% of which are singletons. The same sample was also used in a study of T cells expressing NK-cell markers. From that report: A 5'RACE template switching approach incorporating UMIs was used to make TCR beta cDNA.

The TCR was taken from a man aged 50 to 59 who received an inactivated influenza vaccine. The chain combines TRBV12-3 or TRBV12-4 with TRBJ2-7; 7 nucleotides align to TRBD1. This material consisted of PBMCs from blood, taken on the day of vaccination. The CDR3 loop reads CASSFGVGQYEQYF. DNA of the CDR3: TGTGCCAGCAGTTTTGGGGTGGGACAGTACGAGCAGTACTTC.